Below, 27 T cell receptor beta chains from the same sample are listed, as sequenced in a study of shared clonotypes between healthy human individuals. Here immunoSEQ multiplex PCR was the method, and the copy in TCRdb shows in-frame clones only, minus some. The table records a few hundred thousand clones, 97% of them present only once. Input material: naive CD4+ T cells sorted from blood. Described subset: CD45RA+ positively selected. The receptors derive from a woman in her twenties or thirties in good health.

The chain has TRBV6-5 and TRBJ2-1; D is unresolved. CDR1 is MNHEY, CDR2 SVGAGI, per germline. This CDR3 spans 14 amino acids. Deletions cut 0 bases from V and 9 bases from J, with 12 bases between. The CDR3 protein is CASSYSNSFGEQFF. The CDR3 DNA reads as TGTGCCAGCAGTTACTCGAATAGTTTCGGTGAGCAGTTCTTC.

CDR3 sequence reads: CASSLELAGVGNEQFF. CDR3 nucleotides: TGCGCCAGCAGCTTGGAACTAGCGGGAGTTGGAAATGAGCAGTTCTTC. This chain links TRBV5-1 with TRBJ2-1; 11 bases map to TRBD2. Germline CDR1 SGHRS, CDR2 YFSETQ. Losses at the gene ends were 0 bases for V and 7 bases for J; bases not matched to a gene: 6. This CDR3 has 16 amino acids.

CDR3 nucleotides: TGTGCCAGCAGTTACGGCTTCGAGGTCGGCTATGGCTACACCTTC. It translates to CASSYGFEVGYGYTF. The V call is TRBV6-5, the J call TRBJ1-2; no clear D. V lost 2 bases to trimming and J lost 4 bases, with 14 bases between them. Germline assignment: CDR1 MNHEY and CDR2 SVGAGI. The CDR3 length is 15 residues.

This chain uses TRBV28 with TRBJ2-3; D is perhaps TRBD1 (5 bases). The V gene lost 6 bases and the J gene lost 0 bases, with 16 bases spanning the gap. There are 16 residues in the CDR3. CDR1 and CDR2 (germline): MDHEN, SYDVKM. The CDR3 bases are TGTGCCAGCAGAAGTTGGCCCCAGGGTAGCACAGATACGCAGTATTTT. It specifies CASRSWPQGSTDTQYF.

V and J are TRBV5-1 and TRBJ1-4, with no clear D. The V and J ends lost 3 bases and 0 bases respectively, with 3 bases between them. The CDR3 length is 13 residues. CDR1 is SGHRS, CDR2 YFSETQ, per germline. In DNA form, the CDR3 reads TGCGCCAGCAGCTGGGCAACTAATGAAAAACTGTTTTTT. This codes for CASSWATNEKLFF.

As regards this clone: Other DNA variants within this sample encode the same CDR3. V is TRBV18 and J is TRBJ2-7; tentatively, D is TRBD1 or TRBD2 (6 bases each). Germline CDR1 reads KGHSH; CDR2 reads LQKENI. V lost 0 bases to trimming and J lost 6 bases, with 9 bases between them. The CDR3 consists of 13 residues. In nucleotides, the CDR3 is TGTGCCAGCTCACCACCAGGAGGGGGCGAGCAGTACTTC. It is translated as CASSPPGGGEQYF.

The chain is built from TRBV4-2 and TRBJ1-1; D is undetermined. V lost 0 bases to trimming and J lost 0 bases, with 5 bases between them. This CDR3 region has 14 residues. CDR1 and CDR2 (germline): LGHNA, YNFKEQ. The CDR3 nucleotides are TGTGCCAGCAGCCAAGATTCGGTGAACACTGAAGCTTTCTTT. Protein product: CASSQDSVNTEAFF.

V is TRBV30 and J is TRBJ1-4, with D tentatively TRBD1 (6 bases). V dropped 3 bases and J dropped 13 bases, with 12 bases sitting between them. Germline CDR1 GTSNPN, CDR2 SVGIG (reference sequence). The CDR3 is 11 amino acids. The CDR3 DNA is TGTGCCTGGAGCCGGGACACAATACTGTTTTTT. Translation: CAWSRDTILFF.

This clone was observed once. The chain carries TRBV6-1 and TRBJ1-3; D gene uncertain. The V end lost 0 bases, the J end lost 0 bases, and 9 bases lay between the germline ends. CDR1 MNHNS and CDR2 SASEGT come from the germline V gene. CDR3 length: 16 amino acids. The CDR3 coding sequence is TGTGCCAGCAGTGAAGCGCGCGGCACCTCTGGAAACACCATATATTTT. Amino acids: CASSEARGTSGNTIYF.

The gene calls are TRBV7-9 and TRBJ1-5; D unresolved. The CDR3 has 13 amino acids. Germline V CDR1 and CDR2: SEHNR, FQNEAQ (reference sequence). The chain's CDR3 is CANYGSGNQPQHF. In nucleotides, the CDR3 is TGTGCTAACTACGGGTCTGGCAATCAGCCCCAGCATTTT.

V usage is TRBV4-1 and J usage is TRBJ1-2; 7 positions agree with TRBD1. This CDR3 is built from 15 residues. Germline CDR1 reads MGHRA; CDR2 reads YSYEKL. The trim removed 2 bases at V and 7 bases at J, leaving 10 bases unmatched. CDR3: CASSQPDRVVGGYTF. In DNA form, the CDR3 reads TGCGCCAGCAGCCAACCCGACAGGGTGGTCGGTGGCTACACCTTC.

V usage is TRBV5-4 and J usage is TRBJ2-4; perhaps TRBD1 as D (7 bases). Germline V gene sequence: CDR1 SGHNT, CDR2 YYREEE (reference sequence). V was shortened by 0 bases and J by 6 bases, with 10 bases between the two germline ends. This CDR3 is 14 amino acids long. For the CDR3, the DNA is TGTGCCAGCAGCTTGGGGCAGGGGGGAAACATTCAGTACTTC. Its translation: CASSLGQGGNIQYF.

The V and J genes are TRBV5-4 and TRBJ2-1, with D possibly matching TRBD2 (5 bases). The V gene lost 10 bases and the J gene lost 3 bases, with 14 bases spanning the gap. CDR1 SGHNT and CDR2 YYREEE come from the germline V gene (reference sequence). The CDR3 is made up of 13 amino acids. The chain's CDR3 is CAGTYGGYNEQFF. The DNA for the CDR3 is TGTGCCGGTACTTATGGAGGCTACAATGAGCAGTTCTTC.

The chain couples TRBV2 to TRBJ1-1; D uncertain. Germline V CDR1 and CDR2: SNHLY, FYNNEI. V was cut by 6 bases and J by 9 bases, with 14 bases left in between. This CDR3 comprises 12 residues. The CDR3: CASSDAPVKAFF. The CDR3, as DNA: TGTGCCAGCAGCGACGCACCCGTCAAAGCTTTCTTT.

This clone was detected only once. Different DNA sequences within this sample yield the same CDR3. The V and J genes are TRBV5-1 and TRBJ2-5, with D possibly matching TRBD1 (6 bases). V was cut by 0 bases and J by 4 bases, with 10 bases left in between. This CDR3 region has 14 residues. From germline, CDR1 is SGHRS and CDR2 YFSETQ. CDR3 nucleotides: TGCGCCAGCAGCTTGGCAGGGGTAGGAGAGACCCAGTACTTC. As protein: CASSLAGVGETQYF.

V usage is TRBV27 and J usage is TRBJ2-3; 10 bases are shared with TRBD2. The CDR3 has 15 amino acids. Per the germline V gene, CDR1 is MNHEY and CDR2 is SMNVEV (reference sequence). Losses at the gene ends were 0 bases for V and 4 bases for J; bases not matched to a gene: 1. The CDR3 nucleotides are TGTGCCAGCAGTTTATCAGCGGGAGGGCCAGATACGCAGTATTTT. Protein sequence: CASSLSAGGPDTQYF.

V usage is TRBV6-1 and J usage is TRBJ1-5; 7 nucleotides agree with TRBD1. The germline V gene encodes CDR1 MNHNS and CDR2 SASEGT. The CDR3 is made up of 15 amino acids. After removal of 6 bases from V and 5 bases from J, the junction contained 10 bases not matched to a gene. The chain's CDR3 is CASSRHTTGHQPQHF. The CDR3 bases are TGTGCCAGCAGCCGTCACACGACAGGGCATCAGCCCCAGCATTTT.

This clone was observed once. The rearrangement uses TRBV18 and TRBJ2-5; TRBD2 matches at 7 bases. The germline CDR1 and CDR2 sequences are KGHSH and LQKENI. J was trimmed by 5 bases and V by 3 bases; bases with no gene match: 12. This CDR3 has 16 residues. The CDR3 bases are TGTGCCAGCTCACCTACCACCCCGATGGGAGGGGAGACCCAGTACTTC. This encodes CASSPTTPMGGETQYF.

The CDR3 here is CASTPGQGGEKLFF. CDR3 DNA: TGTGCCAGCACCCCGGGACAGGGCGGTGAAAAACTGTTTTTT. The chain recombines TRBV28 with TRBJ1-4, with 9 bases identical to TRBD1. Germline assignment: CDR1 MDHEN and CDR2 SYDVKM. CDR3 length: 14 amino acids. The ends lost 7 bases at V and 7 bases at J; junction bases unmatched: 7.

The table lists this clone with a count of one. This chain joins TRBV4-2 and TRBJ2-1; TRBD2 agrees at 9 bases. The ends lost 4 bases at V and 10 bases at J; junction bases unmatched: 11. Germline V gene lookup returns CDR1 LGHNA and CDR2 YNFKEQ. The CDR3 spans 15 residues. The CDR3 region is CASSPGVAGDSEQFF. CDR3 sequence (DNA): TGTGCCAGCAGCCCGGGGGTAGCGGGGGACTCAGAGCAGTTCTTC.

The rearrangement joins TRBV20-1 to TRBJ2-1; D gene unclear. The CDR3 totals 10 residues. The ends were cut back, 0 bases at V and 15 bases at J, with 9 bases in the middle. CDR1 is DFQATT, CDR2 SNEGSKA, per germline (reference sequence). Here the CDR3 DNA reads TGCAGTGCTAGAGAGAGCTTGGTGTTCTTC. It translates to CSARESLVFF.

The rearrangement links TRBV5-1 to TRBJ2-5; TRBD2 matches at 7 bases. The J segment lost 5 bases and the V segment lost 3 bases, leaving 4 bases of the junction unmatched. From germline, CDR1 is SGHRS and CDR2 YFSETQ. The CDR3 extends over 13 amino acids. The CDR3 DNA reads TGCGCCAGCAGCTCATCCGGGGGGGAGACCCAGTACTTC. Translation: CASSSSGGETQYF.

V and J are TRBV5-8 and TRBJ2-7; weak D call: TRBD2 (5 bases). Germline V gives CDR1 SGHTS, CDR2 YDEGEE. V gave up 1 base and J gave up 2 bases, with 13 bases separating them. CDR3 length equals 15 residues. The CDR3 spells CASSLLAGLPYEQYF. Here the CDR3 DNA reads TGTGCCAGCAGCTTGTTGGCGGGCCTTCCCTACGAGCAGTACTTC.

The V call is TRBV7-3, the J call TRBJ2-2; 8 bases are shared with TRBD1. With V trimmed by 0 bases and J by 1 base, 16 bases remained unmatched. This CDR3 is 21 amino acids long. The germline V gene has CDR1 SGHTA and CDR2 FQGTGA. CDR3 region: CASSLTPPAAGGYENTGELFF. The CDR3 DNA reads TGTGCCAGCAGCTTAACCCCCCCGGCCGCAGGGGGCTATGAGAACACCGGGGAGCTGTTTTTT.

J is TRBJ2-1 and V is TRBV6-1; D may be TRBD1 (5 bases). The ends were cut back, 0 bases at V and 5 bases at J, with 14 bases in the middle. CDR1 is MNHNS and CDR2 is SASEGT in the germline V gene. This CDR3 has 16 residues. CDR3 in DNA: TGTGCCAGCAGTGAAGCGGGATACTGGGGCAACAATGAGCAGTTCTTC. Its protein is CASSEAGYWGNNEQFF.

Regarding this clone: Additional DNA sequences in this sample encode the identical CDR3. The rearrangement uses TRBV5-1 and TRBJ2-3; D not certain. This CDR3 has 13 amino acids. Germline CDR1 is SGHRS and CDR2 is YFSETQ. The V end lost 2 bases, the J end lost 3 bases, and 7 bases lay between the germline ends. CDR3 sequence (DNA): TGCGCCAGCAGCTTAGGCAGTACAGATACGCAGTATTTT. Translating gives CASSLGSTDTQYF.

This clone was seen more than once but under ten times. The chain recombines TRBV10-1 with TRBJ2-2, with D uncertain. Between the trimmed V and J ends, which lost 0 bases and 3 bases, there was a span of 5 bases. This CDR3 comprises 14 residues. The germline CDR1 and CDR2 sequences are WNHNN and SYGVQD (reference sequence). The CDR3 sequence is CASSESMDTGELFF. In nucleotides, the CDR3 is TGCGCCAGCAGTGAGTCGATGGACACCGGGGAGCTGTTTTTT.